These 23 T cell receptor beta chains came from one sample sequenced in a study of blood T cell repertoires in COVID-19. The assay was immunoSEQ multiplex PCR, and TCRdb's table has in-frame clones only and misses some. Here the sample spans 140,000 or so clones, 65% to 85% being singletons. Material for sequencing was peripheral blood. All receptors come from a woman aged 60 to 75 with acute or convalescent COVID-19.

In its sample, this clone was seen once. V usage is TRBV3-1 (or the pseudogene TRBV3-2) and J usage is TRBJ2-1, with TRBD2 matching 8 bases. The V and J ends lost 5 bases and 4 bases, in that order; junction bases with no gene match: 7. Per germline, CDR1 LGHDT and CDR2 YNNKEL (reference sequence). This CDR3 is built from 15 residues. The CDR3 nucleotides are TGTGCCAGCAGCAGACTAGCGAGGATATACAATGAGCAGTTCTTC. It translates to CASSRLARIYNEQFF.

The genes are TRBV5-1 and TRBJ2-1; D perhaps matches TRBD2 (6 bases). This CDR3 comprises 20 residues. Germline V gene data show CDR1 as SGHRS and CDR2 as YFSETQ. Trimming cost V 0 bases and J 2 bases, with 24 bases left between them. The CDR3 reads CASSLGVAGTWQDTYNEQFF. CDR3 sequence (DNA): TGCGCCAGCAGCTTGGGAGTCGCGGGGACCTGGCAGGATACCTACAATGAGCAGTTCTTC. The full variable domain, in which reference TRBV5-1 and TRBJ2-1 provide the parts outside the CDR3, is KAGVTQTPRYLIKTRGQQVTLSCSPISGHRSVSWYQQTPGQGLQFLFEYFSETQRNKGNFPGRFSGRQFSNSRSEMNVSTLELGDSALYLCASSLGVAGTWQDTYNEQFFGPGTRLTVL.

Concerning this clone itself: Other nucleotide sequences from this sample produce the same CDR3. This chain joins TRBV28 and TRBJ1-1; D is unresolved. Per the germline V gene, CDR1 is MDHEN and CDR2 is SYDVKM. This CDR3 has 13 residues. V lost 3 bases to trimming and J lost 0 bases, with 5 bases between them. The CDR3 bases are TGTGCCAGCAGTTTGTTAGTGAACACTGAAGCTTTCTTT. Translated, it gives CASSLLVNTEAFF.

The V call is TRBV5-1, the J call TRBJ2-7, with D unresolved. Trimming removed 0 bases at V and 5 bases at J, with 9 bases between. CDR1 is SGHRS and CDR2 is YFSETQ in the germline V gene. The CDR3 is 13 amino acids. The CDR3 DNA sequence: TGCGCCAGCAGCTTGGAACTAAACAACGAGCAGTACTTC. It is translated as CASSLELNNEQYF.

The chain has TRBV2 and TRBJ2-1; a weak D match, TRBD1 (7 bases). The CDR3 runs to 15 residues. V lost 7 bases and J 2 bases, leaving 15 bases between the germline ends. CDR1 SNHLY and CDR2 FYNNEI come from the germline V gene. The CDR3 spells CASNLEGTAYNEQFF. The CDR3 region has the DNA TGTGCCAGCAACCTGGAGGGGACAGCCTACAATGAGCAGTTCTTC.

V usage is TRBV11-1 and J usage is TRBJ2-7; 8 bases fit TRBD1. The trim removed 5 bases at V and 4 bases at J, leaving 10 bases unmatched. This CDR3 is 15 amino acids long. In germline, CDR1 is SGHAT, CDR2 FQDESV (reference sequence). DNA of the CDR3: TGTGCCAGCAGCCCAGGGGGGACAGGATCGTACGAGCAGTACTTC. Residues: CASSPGGTGSYEQYF.

V usage is TRBV4-1 and J usage is TRBJ2-1, with D perhaps TRBD1 (6 bases). Germline V gene sequence: CDR1 MGHRA, CDR2 YSYEKL. The V end was cut by 1 base, the J end by 13 bases, with 14 bases between. This CDR3 has 13 residues. This chain's CDR3 is CASSQGRQDHQFF. Written as DNA, the CDR3 is TGCGCCAGCAGCCAAGGCCGACAGGACCACCAGTTCTTC.

Only a few counts were recorded for this clone. The J gene is TRBJ2-3, the V gene TRBV2; 10 bases align to TRBD2. Germline V gene data show CDR1 as SNHLY and CDR2 as FYNNEI. Germline trimming cut 8 bases from V and 3 bases from J; bases unmatched to any gene: 11. The CDR3 spans 16 residues. The CDR3, as DNA: TGTGCCAGCGCTAGCGGGAGAGGAGGGTGGACAGATACGCAGTATTTT. Translated, it gives CASASGRGGWTDTQYF. Variable domain in full (rest from reference TRBV2 and TRBJ2-3): EPEVTQTPSHQVTQMGQEVILRCVPISNHLYFYWYRQILGQKVEFLVSFYNNEISEKSEIFDDQFSVERPDGSNFTLKIRSTKLEDSAMYFCASASGRGGWTDTQYFGPGTRLTVL.

This clone was counted only a few times. The V call is TRBV18, the J call TRBJ2-2; 7 bases are shared with TRBD1. The CDR3 contains 15 residues. Germline V gene sequence: CDR1 KGHSH, CDR2 LQKENI. V gave up 5 bases and J gave up 4 bases; unmatched junction bases: 7. The CDR3 sequence is CASSENRGRTGELFF. The CDR3 bases are TGTGCCAGCTCAGAAAACAGGGGACGCACCGGGGAGCTGTTTTTT.

The J gene is TRBJ2-7, the V gene TRBV28; D not certain. The CDR3 has 19 residues. Germline V lookup: CDR1 MDHEN, CDR2 SYDVKM. V lost 6 bases and J 5 bases, leaving 32 bases between the germline ends. The CDR3 DNA is TGTGCCAGCAGCCCCATTGCAGGTCTCGCAATGCGTATCGTGAACGAGCAGTACTTC. Amino acid sequence: CASSPIAGLAMRIVNEQYF.

The chain employs TRBV14 and TRBJ1-2, with TRBD1 matching over 9 bases. With 2 bases clipped from V and 5 bases from J, the junction kept 6 bases outside the gene matches. Germline CDR1 reads SGHDN; CDR2 reads FVKESK. The CDR3 length is 15 residues. DNA of the CDR3: TGTGCCAGCAGCCAACGGGGACAGGGCATTTATGGCTACACCTTC. Translation gives CASSQRGQGIYGYTF.

The chain is built from TRBV10-3 and TRBJ2-1; 13 nucleotides align to TRBD2. Per the germline V gene, CDR1 is ENHRY and CDR2 is SYGVKD. The trim removed 2 bases at V and 7 bases at J, leaving 2 bases unmatched. The CDR3 loop spans 15 amino acids. The CDR3 spells CAISEGTSGKNEQFF. The CDR3 coding sequence is TGTGCCATCAGTGAGGGGACTAGCGGGAAGAATGAGCAGTTCTTC.

This clone was seen only a few times. The CDR3 loop is CAYLGGGYVDTEAFF. In DNA, the CDR3 is TGTGCCTACCTAGGGGGAGGGTATGTCGACACTGAAGCTTTCTTT. The rearrangement joins TRBV30 to TRBJ1-1; tentative D call: TRBD1 (6 bases). V was trimmed by 7 bases and J by 3 bases, leaving 21 bases between them. This CDR3 comprises 15 residues. The germline V gene has CDR1 GTSNPN and CDR2 SVGIG (reference sequence).

The CDR3 loop reads CASRGTGLNEKLFF. The CDR3 region has the DNA TGTGCCAGCAGGGGGACAGGACTTAATGAAAAACTGTTTTTT. V and J are TRBV28 and TRBJ1-4, with 8 positions matching TRBD1. Trimming cost V 6 bases and J 4 bases; bases outside gene matches: 4. The CDR3 is made up of 14 amino acids. Germline-derived CDR1 and CDR2 are MDHEN and SYDVKM.

The V gene is TRBV10-3, the J gene TRBJ2-3; a weak D match, TRBD2 (6 bases). This CDR3 spans 14 amino acids. V was shortened by 8 bases and J by 6 bases, with 18 bases between the two germline ends. Germline CDR1 and CDR2: ENHRY and SYGVKD. CDR3 residues: CAIGGGPMFDTQYF. In nucleotides, the CDR3 is TGTGCCATCGGTGGAGGGCCAATGTTCGATACGCAGTATTTT.

The chain has TRBV3-1 (or the pseudogene TRBV3-2) and TRBJ2-3; tentatively, D is TRBD2 (6 bases). From germline, CDR1 is LGHDT and CDR2 YNNKEL (reference sequence). The ends were cut back, 1 base at V and 4 bases at J, with 12 bases in the middle. This CDR3 has 15 residues. Written as DNA, the CDR3 is TGTGCCAGCAGCCAAGGGAACGGGAGATCAGATACGCAGTATTTT. Amino acid sequence: CASSQGNGRSDTQYF.

This clone appeared once. V and J are TRBV3-1 (or the pseudogene TRBV3-2) and TRBJ2-1; 14 positions match TRBD2. This CDR3 spans 14 amino acids. V gave up 4 bases and J gave up 8 bases; unmatched junction bases: 1. Germline V gene data show CDR1 as LGHDT and CDR2 as YNNKEL (reference sequence). In DNA, the CDR3 is TGTGCCAGCAGCCCGGGACTAGCGGGAGATGAGCAGTTCTTC. Translation gives CASSPGLAGDEQFF.

The chain employs TRBV19 and TRBJ1-1; TRBD1 matches at 10 bases. Trimming cost V 7 bases and J 0 bases; bases outside gene matches: 14. This CDR3 is built from 18 residues. Looked up from germline, CDR1 is LNHDA and CDR2 is SQIVND (reference sequence). CDR3 sequence: CASIPTGGLSFLNTEAFF. CDR3 nucleotides: TGTGCCAGTATACCGACAGGGGGCCTGTCGTTTCTGAACACTGAAGCTTTCTTT.

The chain links TRBV4-2 to TRBJ1-5; D unclear. Trimming cost V 1 base and J 0 bases, with 13 bases left between them. Germline assignment: CDR1 LGHNA and CDR2 YNFKEQ. The CDR3 is 17 amino acids. CDR3 sequence: CASSQVNHGNSNQPQHF. CDR3 nucleotides: TGTGCCAGCAGCCAAGTTAACCACGGGAATAGCAATCAGCCCCAGCATTTT.

This sequence joins TRBV6-5 and TRBJ1-5; 8 bases map to TRBD1. The V and J ends lost 6 bases and 2 bases, in that order; junction bases with no gene match: 3. There are 14 residues in the CDR3. CDR1 and CDR2 (germline): MNHEY, SVGAGI. CDR3: CASRQGGGNQPQHF. DNA of the CDR3: TGTGCCAGCAGACAGGGGGGAGGCAATCAGCCCCAGCATTTT.

This chain links TRBV5-1 with TRBJ2-7; 9 bases match TRBD2. V was pared by 4 bases and J by 2 bases, with 7 bases of the junction left unmatched. This CDR3 contains 15 residues. Germline assignment: CDR1 SGHRS and CDR2 YFSETQ. CDR3 nucleotides: TGCGCCAGCAGCCCGAGGACTAGCGTCACCTACGAGCAGTACTTC. This sequence encodes CASSPRTSVTYEQYF.

The J gene is TRBJ1-1, the V gene TRBV7-2, with 9 bases identical to TRBD1. J lost 6 bases, V lost 5 bases, and 7 bases had no gene match. The CDR3 consists of 14 residues. Germline CDR1 reads SGHTA; CDR2 reads FQGNSA. CDR3 coding DNA: TGTGCCAGCAGCCGGGACAGGGTGAGTTCTGAAGCTTTCTTT. It specifies CASSRDRVSSEAFF.

The gene calls are TRBV28 and TRBJ2-2; D possibly corresponds to TRBD1 (6 bases). V was clipped by 6 bases and J by 1 base, with 12 bases between them. Germline V CDR1 and CDR2: MDHEN, SYDVKM. The CDR3 totals 15 residues. The chain's CDR3 is CASSPGQLNTGELFF. CDR3 nucleotides: TGTGCCAGCAGCCCAGGACAGCTGAACACCGGGGAGCTGTTTTTT.